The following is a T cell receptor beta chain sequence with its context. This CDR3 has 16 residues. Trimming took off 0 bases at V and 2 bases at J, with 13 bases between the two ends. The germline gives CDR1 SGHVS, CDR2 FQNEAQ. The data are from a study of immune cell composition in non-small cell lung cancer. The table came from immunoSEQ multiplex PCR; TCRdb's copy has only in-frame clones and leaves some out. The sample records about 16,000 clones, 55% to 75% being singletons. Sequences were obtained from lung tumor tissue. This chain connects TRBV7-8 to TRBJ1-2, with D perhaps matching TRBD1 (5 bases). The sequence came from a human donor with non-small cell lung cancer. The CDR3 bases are TGTGCCAGCAGCTTAGCGGGGGGGGGTATCAACTATGGCTACACCTTC. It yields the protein CASSLAGGGINYGYTF.